The next 25 T cell receptor beta chains were all read from a single sample in a study of long-term antiretroviral therapy in people with HIV. The libraries were made with immunoSEQ v3.0 at survey level. Clones were sequenced by immunoSEQ multiplex PCR, and TCRdb holds only the in-frame ones, with some missing. The sample contains 25,000 to 30,000 clones, approximately 90% of which appear only once. Sample: unsorted PBMCs, taken 3.1 years after starting antiretroviral therapy. All receptors come from a man between 18 and 29 years old with HIV.

The sample holds a few counts of this clone. This sequence joins TRBV6-5 and TRBJ2-7; 11 bases are shared with TRBD2. The CDR3 covers 13 residues. V lost 7 bases to trimming and J lost 5 bases; unmatched junction nucleotides: 4. Germline V gene lookup returns CDR1 MNHEY and CDR2 SVGAGI. CDR3 in amino acids: CASTPGLADEQYF. In nucleotides, the CDR3 is TGTGCCAGCACGCCGGGACTAGCGGACGAGCAGTACTTC.

Regarding this clone: Other nucleotide sequences in the sample specify the same CDR3. V and J are TRBV4-3 and TRBJ2-5; D might be TRBD1 (6 bases). The germline V gene has CDR1 LGHNA and CDR2 YSLEER. This CDR3 is 14 amino acids long. The V and J ends lost 0 bases and 4 bases respectively, with 9 bases between them. Written as DNA, the CDR3 is TGCGCCAGCAGCCAAGAGAGAGGGGGAGAGACCCAGTACTTC. Encoded protein: CASSQERGGETQYF.

The V call is TRBV2, the J call TRBJ2-7, with 9 bases identical to TRBD1. J was trimmed by 2 bases and V by 5 bases; bases with no gene match: 7. Germline CDR1 is SNHLY and CDR2 is FYNNEI. The CDR3 extends over 15 amino acids. CDR3 nucleotide sequence: TGTGCCAGCAGTAGGGACAGGGAAGTCACCTACGAGCAGTACTTC. It codes for CASSRDREVTYEQYF.

The chain carries TRBV7-8 and TRBJ2-7; D gene ambiguous. Trimming pared 2 bases from V and 5 bases from J, leaving 7 bases between. The CDR3 is made up of 12 amino acids. CDR1 SGHVS and CDR2 FQNEAQ come from the germline V gene. In DNA form, the CDR3 reads TGTGCCAGCAGCTTAATGGTCAACGAGCAGTACTTC. This sequence encodes CASSLMVNEQYF.

The genes are TRBV10-3 and TRBJ2-3; D uncertain. CDR1 ENHRY and CDR2 SYGVKD come from the germline V gene. V lost 4 bases and J lost 1, with 9 bases in between. The CDR3 length is 14 residues. The CDR3 loop reads CAISGDGGTDTQYF. The DNA of the CDR3 is TGTGCCATCAGTGGTGACGGTGGCACAGATACGCAGTATTTT.

This rearrangement joins TRBV6-5 to TRBJ2-1, with D hard to call. Germline CDR1 MNHEY, CDR2 SVGAGI. The V end lost 2 bases, the J end lost 3 bases, and 14 bases lay between the germline ends. The CDR3 is 16 amino acids. The CDR3 DNA reads TGTGCCAGCAGTTACATTAGTAACCTCAACTACAATGAGCAGTTCTTC. Protein product: CASSYISNLNYNEQFF.

The V and J genes are TRBV28 and TRBJ1-5, with 9 bases matching TRBD1. CDR1 and CDR2 (germline): MDHEN, SYDVKM. With V trimmed by 2 bases and J by 6 bases, 2 bases remained unmatched. The CDR3 contains 14 residues. CDR3 nucleotides: TGTGCCAGCAGTTTAGGGACAGGGAGTCAGCCCCAGCATTTT. Translating gives CASSLGTGSQPQHF.

The chain recombines TRBV25-1 with TRBJ2-2, with D unclear. Trimming took 5 bases from V and 6 from J, leaving 13 bases between them. Per the germline V gene, CDR1 is MGHDK and CDR2 is SYGVNS. This CDR3 spans 14 amino acids. In DNA form, the CDR3 reads TGTGCCAGCAGTCACCCCCTGACTTCCGGGGAGCTGTTTTTT. Its protein is CASSHPLTSGELFF. The whole variable domain, remainder taken from reference TRBV25-1 and TRBJ2-2, is EADIYQTPRYLVIGTGKKITLECSQTMGHDKMYWYQQDPGMELHLIHYSYGVNSTEKGDLSSESTVSRIRTEHFPLTLESARPSHTSQYLCASSHPLTSGELFFGEGSRLTVL.

This chain connects TRBV9 to TRBJ1-5; a possible D gene is TRBD1 (6 bases). Germline V gene lookup returns CDR1 SGDLS and CDR2 YYNGEE. V lost 2 bases to trimming and J lost 1 base, with 7 bases between them. This CDR3 is 14 amino acids long. The CDR3 loop reads CASSVGASNQPQHF. CDR3 coding DNA: TGTGCCAGCAGCGTGGGGGCCAGCAATCAGCCCCAGCATTTT.

This chain connects TRBV15 to TRBJ2-7; perhaps D is TRBD1 or TRBD2 (5 bases each). The CDR3 extends over 16 amino acids. Germline assignment: CDR1 LNHNV and CDR2 YYDKDF (reference sequence). Trimming removed 1 base from V and 2 bases from J, with 15 bases in between. CDR3: CATSRVVGDLAYEQYF. DNA for the CDR3: TGTGCCACCAGCAGAGTAGTCGGGGACCTGGCCTACGAGCAGTACTTC.

The sample holds one count of this clone. The chain combines TRBV5-1 with TRBJ1-6, with D unclear. Per germline, CDR1 SGHRS and CDR2 YFSETQ. The CDR3 contains 13 residues. Trimming pared 0 bases from V and 9 bases from J, leaving 7 bases between. The CDR3 DNA sequence: TGCGCCAGCAGCTTGGAGCAAACTTCACCCCTCCACTTT. Translating gives CASSLEQTSPLHF.

The chain has TRBV4-1 and TRBJ1-1; D gene uncertain. V shed 0 bases and J shed 4 bases, with 12 bases lying between them. Per the germline V gene, CDR1 is MGHRA and CDR2 is YSYEKL. This CDR3 is built from 15 residues. CDR3 DNA: TGCGCCAGCAGCCAAGATTCCAGGTGGGGCACTGAAGCTTTCTTT. It is translated as CASSQDSRWGTEAFF.

The chain is built from TRBV9 and TRBJ2-7; 8 bases align to TRBD2. This CDR3 is built from 15 residues. From germline, CDR1 is SGDLS and CDR2 YYNGEE. The junction had 9 bases not matched to a gene; V was cut back by 3 bases and J by 4 bases. The CDR3 protein is CASSESPGLEYEQYF. CDR3 nucleotides: TGTGCCAGCAGCGAATCCCCGGGACTAGAATACGAGCAGTACTTC. The variable domain in full, with the rest retrieved from reference TRBV9 and TRBJ2-7, is DSGVTQTPKHLITATGQRVTLRCSPRSGDLSVYWYQQSLDQGLQFLIQYYNGEERAKGNILERFSAQQFPDLHSELNLSSLELGDSALYFCASSESPGLEYEQYFGPGTRLTVT.

The chain carries TRBV5-4 and TRBJ2-3, with D hard to call. Per germline, CDR1 SGHNT and CDR2 YYREEE (reference sequence). This CDR3 is 13 amino acids long. V was cut by 2 bases and J by 5 bases, with 9 bases left in between. The CDR3 DNA reads TGTGCCAGCAGCTTAGTTTCCGGAGATACGCAGTATTTT. Protein product: CASSLVSGDTQYF.

This chain uses TRBV10-3 with TRBJ2-7, with D perhaps TRBD1 (6 bases). The CDR3 runs 14 residues. Trimming removed 3 bases at V and 3 bases at J, with 12 bases between. Germline CDR1 and CDR2: ENHRY and SYGVKD. In DNA form, the CDR3 reads TGTGCCATCAGTGACATTTCAGGGGTCTACGAGCAGTACTTC. Translated, it gives CAISDISGVYEQYF.

The V and J genes are TRBV4-1 and TRBJ1-1, with D possibly matching TRBD1 (5 bases). Trimming left V 5 bases short and J 4 bases short, with 14 bases between. Per germline, CDR1 MGHRA and CDR2 YSYEKL. The CDR3 contains 14 residues. This CDR3 reads CASSYNRMATEAFF. The CDR3 DNA reads TGCGCCAGCAGCTACAACAGGATGGCCACTGAAGCTTTCTTT.

The table lists this clone with a count of one. This chain links TRBV19 with TRBJ2-4, with a tentative D call TRBD2 (6 bases). V lost 2 bases, J lost 0 bases, and 14 bases lay in between. This CDR3 contains 17 residues. The germline V gene encodes CDR1 LNHDA and CDR2 SQIVND (reference sequence). The CDR3 loop is CASSIIGEALAKNIQYF. CDR3 coding DNA: TGTGCCAGTAGTATAATTGGGGAGGCCCTAGCCAAAAACATTCAGTACTTC.

This clone was counted between two and nine times. The genes are TRBV6-6 and TRBJ1-1, with 7 bases that match TRBD1. The trim removed 2 bases at V and 10 bases at J, leaving 10 bases unmatched. Germline loops: CDR1 MNHNY, CDR2 SVGAGI (reference sequence). The CDR3 spans 14 residues. The CDR3 loop reads CASSYPGTAQAAFF. For the CDR3, the DNA is TGTGCCAGCAGTTACCCCGGGACAGCTCAAGCAGCTTTCTTT.

The sample holds a few counts of this clone. The chain joins TRBV6-5 to TRBJ1-6; D is possibly TRBD1 (5 bases). The CDR3 loop spans 15 amino acids. Germline CDR1 is MNHEY and CDR2 is SVGAGI. The germline V and J ends were trimmed by 7 bases and 7 bases, with 17 bases remaining between them. Written as DNA, the CDR3 is TGTGCCAGCAAGAATTCCGGGACGGAAAATTCACCCCTCCACTTT. Amino acids: CASKNSGTENSPLHF.

The CDR3 region has the DNA TGTGCCAGCAGTGAAGGGGCGACAGGGTACGAGCAGTACTTC. Its protein product is CASSEGATGYEQYF. This rearrangement joins TRBV6-1 to TRBJ2-7, with 7 bases that match TRBD1. Trimming removed 1 base from V and 4 bases from J; junction bases left unmatched: 4. Germline CDR1 is MNHNS and CDR2 is SASEGT. The CDR3 contains 14 residues.

The chain uses TRBV6-1 and TRBJ2-7, with no clear D. The CDR3 sequence is 13 residues long. The germline V gene encodes CDR1 MNHNS and CDR2 SASEGT. V was shortened by 8 bases and J by 2 bases, with 13 bases between the two germline ends. In nucleotides, the CDR3 is TGTGCCAGCGGTCCGAAAGGCGCCTACGAGCAGTACTTC. Translating gives CASGPKGAYEQYF.

V usage is TRBV5-6 and J usage is TRBJ2-4; D unclear. V lost 1 base and J 0 bases, leaving 5 bases between the germline ends. CDR3 size: 14 residues. Germline V gene data show CDR1 as SGHDT and CDR2 as YYEEEE. CDR3 sequence (DNA): TGTGCCAGCAGCTTGTCATTAGCCAAAAACATTCAGTACTTC. Translation gives CASSLSLAKNIQYF.

This clone came up a few times. This sequence joins TRBV7-9 and TRBJ2-7, with no clear D. The CDR3 consists of 11 residues. Germline V gives CDR1 SEHNR, CDR2 FQNEAQ (reference sequence). V lost 4 bases, J lost 3 bases, and 4 bases lay in between. CDR3 residues: CASSSFYEQYF. CDR3 DNA sequence: TGTGCCAGCAGCTCCTTCTACGAGCAGTACTTC. The entire variable domain, with the rest obtained from reference TRBV7-9 and TRBJ2-7, is as follows: DTGVSQNPRHKITKRGQNVTFRCDPISEHNRLYWYRQTLGQGPEFLTYFQNEAQLEKSRLLSDRFSAERPKGSFSTLEIQRTEQGDSAMYLCASSSFYEQYFGPGTRLTVT.

The chain links TRBV7-6 to TRBJ2-2, with 7 bases matching TRBD2. With 5 bases clipped from V and 1 base from J, the junction kept 10 bases outside the gene matches. CDR1 and CDR2 (germline): SGHVS, FNYEAQ. This CDR3 region has 17 residues. The CDR3 nucleotides read TGTGCCAGCAGCCCCATAGTGGAGCGGGAGAACACCGGGGAGCTGTTTTTT. Its protein product is CASSPIVERENTGELFF.

This chain uses TRBV6-5 with TRBJ2-5; no clear D. There are 11 residues in the CDR3. Germline assignment: CDR1 MNHEY and CDR2 SVGAGI. V was cut by 5 bases and J by 2 bases, with 3 bases left in between. The CDR3 reads CASSDQETQYF. CDR3 nucleotides: TGTGCCAGCAGTGATCAAGAGACCCAGTACTTC.